This TCR beta chain was identified in a study of blood T cell repertoires in COVID-19. The wider study: Sites across the United States, Italy and Spain contributed samples from acute and convalescent COVID-19. T cells, B-cell-depleted T cells, or PBMCs supplied cDNA or gDNA.

TCRdb keeps only in-frame clones here, not all; method: immunoSEQ multiplex PCR. Among some 28,000 clones listed, around 89% were seen once. The CDR3 is 12 amino acids. The sequencing sample was made of peripheral blood. The rearrangement joins TRBV1 to TRBJ1-4. TRBV1 is given as a pseudogene. This receptor was obtained from a human donor in a cohort sampled during active COVID-19. Here the CDR3 reads CTSLRANEKLFF. CDR3 coding DNA: TGCACCAGCCTCCGGGCTAATGAAAAACTGTTTTTT.